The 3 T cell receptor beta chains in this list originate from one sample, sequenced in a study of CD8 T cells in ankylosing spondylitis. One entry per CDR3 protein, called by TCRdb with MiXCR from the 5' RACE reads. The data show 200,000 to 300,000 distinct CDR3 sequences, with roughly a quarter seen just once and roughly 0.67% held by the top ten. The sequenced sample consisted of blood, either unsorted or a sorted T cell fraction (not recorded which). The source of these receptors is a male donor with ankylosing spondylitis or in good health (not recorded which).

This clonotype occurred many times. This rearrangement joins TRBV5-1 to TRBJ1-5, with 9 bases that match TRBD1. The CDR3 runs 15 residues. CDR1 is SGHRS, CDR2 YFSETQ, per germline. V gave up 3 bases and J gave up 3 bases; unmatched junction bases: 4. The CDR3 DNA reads TGCGCCAGCAGCTCTGGGACAGGGATCAATCAGCCCCAGCATTTT. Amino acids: CASSSGTGINQPQHF.

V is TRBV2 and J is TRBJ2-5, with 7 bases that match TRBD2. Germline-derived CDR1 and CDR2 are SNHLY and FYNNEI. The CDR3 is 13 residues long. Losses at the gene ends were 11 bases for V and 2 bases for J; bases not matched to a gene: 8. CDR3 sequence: CADASSGQETQYF. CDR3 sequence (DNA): TGTGCCGACGCCTCTAGCGGACAAGAGACCCAGTACTTC.

The CDR3 DNA reads as TGTGCCAGCACAAAGGGGGTCGGGGTTCGGACCGGGGAGCTGTTTTTT. This encodes CASTKGVGVRTGELFF. The chain links TRBV6-1 to TRBJ2-2; tentatively, D is TRBD1 (6 bases). Germline CDR1 reads MNHNS; CDR2 reads SASEGT. CDR3 length: 16 amino acids. V was shortened by 7 bases and J by 5 bases, with 20 bases between the two germline ends.